The 32 T cell receptor beta chains below all came from one sample that was sequenced in a study of T cell responses to AZD1222 COVID-19 vaccine. Using immunoSEQ multiplex PCR, the repertoire was profiled, and TCRdb retains in-frame clones only, with some absent. This sample has nearly 110,000 clones; about 90% occur once, and the top ten carry 7.5% to 9.5%. Sequencing was performed on peripheral blood, taken 28 days after the second AZD1222 dose. Receptors were obtained from an adult who received the AZD1222 COVID-19 vaccine.

The V gene is TRBV19, the J gene TRBJ2-1; the D gene is possibly TRBD2 (5 bases). V was pared by 7 bases and J by 4 bases, with 20 bases between. CDR3 size: 16 residues. The germline gives CDR1 LNHDA, CDR2 SQIVND (reference sequence). The CDR3 DNA reads as TGTGCCAGTATTCGCAATGGCGGCGGGCTGTACAATGAGCAGTTCTTC. It translates to CASIRNGGGLYNEQFF.

This chain joins TRBV28 and TRBJ2-7, with a possible D match to TRBD2 (5 bases). CDR1 MDHEN and CDR2 SYDVKM come from the germline V gene. The CDR3 totals 14 residues. The ends were cut back, 7 bases at V and 0 bases at J, with 13 bases in the middle. In nucleotides, the CDR3 is TGTGCCAGCACCGCCCCGGGAAGCTCCTACGAGCAGTACTTC. Encoded protein: CASTAPGSSYEQYF.

This rearrangement joins TRBV13 to TRBJ2-7; perhaps D is TRBD1 or TRBD2 (5 bases each). Germline CDR1 and CDR2: PRHDT and FYEKMQ (reference sequence). CDR3 size: 15 residues. Trimming took off 5 bases at V and 6 bases at J, with 20 bases between the two ends. The CDR3 coding sequence is TGTGCCAGCAGCCCCCACAGATGGGGGTGGGGCGAGCAGTACTTC. Its protein product is CASSPHRWGWGEQYF.

The V gene is TRBV7-9, the J gene TRBJ2-1; a weak D match, TRBD2 (8 bases). The CDR3 extends over 19 amino acids. Trimming shortened V by 6 bases and J by 0 bases, and 24 bases separated the two germline ends. The V gene's germline CDR1 is SEHNR and CDR2 FQNEAQ (reference sequence). The CDR3 DNA follows: TGTGCCAGCAGTGCCGGGACAGCAATAGCGGGGTACTCCTACAATGAGCAGTTCTTC. Amino acids: CASSAGTAIAGYSYNEQFF. Together with reference TRBV7-9 and TRBJ2-1, the CDR3 gives the full variable domain: DTGVSQNPRHKITKRGQNVTFRCDPISEHNRLYWYRQTLGQGPEFLTYFQNEAQLEKSRLLSDRFSAERPKGSFSTLEIQRTEQGDSAMYLCASSAGTAIAGYSYNEQFFGPGTRLTVL.

The rearrangement joins TRBV6-5 to TRBJ1-2; a possible D gene is TRBD1 (6 bases). The ends were cut back, 2 bases at V and 8 bases at J, with 9 bases in the middle. CDR3 size: 12 residues. Germline lookup yields CDR1 MNHEY and CDR2 SVGAGI. The CDR3 bases are TGTGCCAGCAGTTACCCTGGGACAGGCTACACCTTC. As protein: CASSYPGTGYTF.

This chain connects TRBV9 to TRBJ2-5; possibly TRBD1 for D (6 bases). There are 15 residues in the CDR3. From germline, CDR1 is SGDLS and CDR2 YYNGEE. V dropped 0 bases and J dropped 7 bases, with 16 bases sitting between them. In DNA form, the CDR3 reads TGTGCCAGCAGCGTAGGGAACAGGGAATCGGGGACCCAGTACTTC. This gives the protein CASSVGNRESGTQYF.

This clone was seen more than once but under ten times. The V gene is TRBV27, the J gene TRBJ1-2; D is perhaps TRBD1 (6 bases). The CDR3 consists of 14 residues. Germline assignment: CDR1 MNHEY and CDR2 SMNVEV (reference sequence). Trimming shortened V by 5 bases and J by 1 base, and 11 bases separated the two germline ends. CDR3 nucleotides: TGTGCCAGCAGTCCGGGGGGCTTTAACTATGGCTACACCTTC. It specifies CASSPGGFNYGYTF.

The chain links TRBV3-1 (or the pseudogene TRBV3-2) to TRBJ2-1; D not certain. The V end lost 4 bases, the J end lost 10 bases, and 8 bases lay between the germline ends. Per the germline V gene, CDR1 is LGHDT and CDR2 is YNNKEL (reference sequence). The length of the CDR3 is 11 residues. In nucleotides, the CDR3 is TGTGCCAGCAGCCGCGCTCAGGAGCAGTTCTTC. It yields the protein CASSRAQEQFF.

The V call is TRBV6-2 or TRBV6-3, the J call TRBJ2-1, with D perhaps matching TRBD1 (5 bases). V was cut by 5 bases and J by 4 bases, with 15 bases left in between. Per germline, CDR1 MNHEY and CDR2 SVGEGT. The CDR3 is made up of 15 amino acids. CDR3 protein: CASSLRQSAYNEQFF. CDR3 coding DNA: TGTGCCAGCAGTCTCCGACAGAGCGCTTACAATGAGCAGTTCTTC.

The genes are TRBV30 and TRBJ1-4; 9 positions match TRBD1. The CDR3 covers 16 residues. Germline V gives CDR1 GTSNPN, CDR2 SVGIG (reference sequence). With 0 bases clipped from V and 3 bases from J, the junction kept 5 bases outside the gene matches. CDR3 in amino acids: CAWSVHRGQANEKLFF. CDR3 in DNA: TGTGCCTGGAGTGTGCACAGGGGGCAAGCTAATGAAAAACTGTTTTTT.

The V and J genes are TRBV20-1 and TRBJ1-4; D gene unclear. This CDR3 spans 13 amino acids. The V end was cut by 3 bases, the J end by 8 bases, with 13 bases between. Germline lookup yields CDR1 DFQATT and CDR2 SNEGSKA (reference sequence). This CDR3 reads CSASGWDEEKLFF. The CDR3 bases are TGCAGTGCTAGTGGTTGGGATGAGGAAAAACTGTTTTTT.

This rearrangement joins TRBV4-1 to TRBJ2-1, with TRBD2 identical over 8 bases. The trim removed 0 bases at V and 2 bases at J, leaving 6 bases unmatched. The CDR3 is made up of 17 amino acids. From germline, CDR1 is MGHRA and CDR2 YSYEKL. CDR3 sequence: CASSQDFSGGPYNEQFF. The CDR3 DNA reads as TGCGCCAGCAGCCAAGATTTCAGCGGGGGACCCTACAATGAGCAGTTCTTC.

In this sample, this clone turned up once. The rearrangement joins TRBV10-3 to TRBJ2-5; no firm D call. The CDR3 consists of 14 residues. Trimming pared 3 bases from V and 2 bases from J, leaving 10 bases between. Germline CDR1 and CDR2: ENHRY and SYGVKD. CDR3 bases: TGTGCCATCAGTGAAACGGACGGGCAAGAGACCCAGTACTTC. It encodes CAISETDGQETQYF.

The chain uses TRBV27 and TRBJ2-1, with D perhaps TRBD1 or TRBD2 (5 bases each). Per the germline V gene, CDR1 is MNHEY and CDR2 is SMNVEV (reference sequence). This CDR3 spans 14 amino acids. V was trimmed by 7 bases and J by 7 bases, leaving 17 bases between them. The CDR3 loop reads CASTTRDGENEQFF. CDR3 in DNA: TGTGCCAGCACCACCCGGGACGGAGAGAATGAGCAGTTCTTC.

This clone occurred once. The genes are TRBV4-1 and TRBJ1-1, with a weak D call TRBD1 (5 bases). V gave up 0 bases and J gave up 6 bases, with 17 bases separating them. The CDR3 runs 16 residues. Germline V gives CDR1 MGHRA, CDR2 YSYEKL. The CDR3 DNA reads TGCGCCAGCAGCCAAGATAAGGGGCCCTTTAACCCTGAAGCTTTCTTT. This encodes CASSQDKGPFNPEAFF.

The chain employs TRBV29-1 and TRBJ2-7; a possible D gene is TRBD1 (5 bases). Germline-derived CDR1 and CDR2 are SQVTM and ANQGSEA. V was cut by 5 bases and J by 5 bases, with 16 bases left in between. The CDR3 has 13 amino acids. CDR3 sequence (DNA): TGCAGCGTTTCCCCCGCAGGGTTGCACGAGCAGTACTTC. It encodes CSVSPAGLHEQYF.

This clone occurred a few times. The rearrangement links TRBV6-1 to TRBJ2-3; perhaps TRBD1 as D (5 bases). This CDR3 region has 14 residues. In germline, CDR1 is MNHNS, CDR2 SASEGT. V lost 2 bases to trimming and J lost 0 bases, with 6 bases between them. CDR3 in amino acids: CASSERGSTDTQYF. The CDR3 DNA is TGTGCCAGCAGTGAAAGGGGTAGCACAGATACGCAGTATTTT.

The chain couples TRBV3-1 (or the pseudogene TRBV3-2) to TRBJ1-1, with D maybe TRBD1 (5 bases). CDR3 length: 14 residues. The V end lost 4 bases, the J end lost 4 bases, and 13 bases lay between the germline ends. Germline V gene lookup returns CDR1 LGHDT and CDR2 YNNKEL (reference sequence). This chain's CDR3 is CASSPSGGLTEAFF. CDR3 DNA sequence: TGTGCCAGCAGCCCCTCCGGGGGACTCACTGAAGCTTTCTTT.

This chain connects TRBV5-1 to TRBJ2-3; D uncertain. This CDR3 is 14 amino acids long. The V gene lost 2 bases and the J gene lost 0 bases, with 7 bases spanning the gap. Germline CDR1 SGHRS, CDR2 YFSETQ. The CDR3 nucleotides read TGCGCCAGCAGCTTTGGTGACAGCACAGATACGCAGTATTTT. Amino acid sequence: CASSFGDSTDTQYF.

The gene calls are TRBV10-1 and TRBJ1-1; a possible D gene is TRBD1 (6 bases). Per the germline V gene, CDR1 is WNHNN and CDR2 is SYGVQD (reference sequence). The CDR3 runs to 18 residues. Trimming removed 7 bases at V and 4 bases at J, with 28 bases between. CDR3 DNA: TGCGCCAGCAATTACTCTTTCCGGGAGCGGAAGGGGGGCACTGAAGCTTTCTTT. It specifies CASNYSFRERKGGTEAFF.

The CDR3 nucleotides read TGTGCCAGCAGTTACCCCCCACTGAACTACGAGCAGTACTTC. It codes for CASSYPPLNYEQYF. The V call is TRBV6-2 or TRBV6-3, the J call TRBJ2-7; D ambiguous. The germline CDR1 and CDR2 sequences are MNHEY and SVGEGT. Trimming removed 2 bases from V and 3 bases from J, with 11 bases in between. The CDR3 length is 14 residues.

This rearrangement joins TRBV28 to TRBJ2-7, with 10 bases fitting TRBD1. Germline CDR1 MDHEN, CDR2 SYDVKM. V was pared by 5 bases and J by 5 bases, with 15 bases of the junction left unmatched. The CDR3 is made up of 17 amino acids. The DNA for the CDR3 is TGTGCCAGCAGTGGATTAAGGAAGGGACAGGGGCTTGACGAGCAGTACTTC. Its translation: CASSGLRKGQGLDEQYF.

The chain recombines TRBV18 with TRBJ2-1, with 7 bases identical to TRBD2. Germline V gene sequence: CDR1 KGHSH, CDR2 LQKENI. The CDR3 contains 15 residues. V was clipped by 4 bases and J by 9 bases; unmatched bases: 12. The DNA of the CDR3 is TGTGCCAGCTCACTCGATGGGACTAAGGCGGCTGAGCAGTTCTTC. Its protein is CASSLDGTKAAEQFF.

This rearrangement joins TRBV4-1 to TRBJ1-5; no clear D gene. This CDR3 region has 17 residues. The ends were cut back, 1 base at V and 2 bases at J, with 15 bases in the middle. Germline V gene data show CDR1 as MGHRA and CDR2 as YSYEKL. The CDR3 DNA sequence: TGCGCCAGCAGCCAAGTCTCCCTCGGGCAAGGCAATCAGCCCCAGCATTTT. This translates into CASSQVSLGQGNQPQHF.

The J gene is TRBJ1-2, the V gene TRBV24-1, with D perhaps TRBD1 (5 bases). The CDR3 spans 13 residues. V was shortened by 9 bases and J by 4 bases, with 14 bases between the two germline ends. Germline V gene lookup returns CDR1 KGHDR and CDR2 SFDVKD. CDR3 in DNA: TGTGCCACCTCCGGGGGGGTGGGCTATGGCTACACCTTC. Its protein product is CATSGGVGYGYTF.

This clone was seen a single time. This chain links TRBV10-3 with TRBJ1-1; D may be TRBD1 (5 bases). CDR1 is ENHRY, CDR2 SYGVKD, per germline. Deletions cut 0 bases from V and 2 bases from J, with 13 bases between. The CDR3 is 16 amino acids. In nucleotides, the CDR3 is TGTGCCATCAGTGAGTCGGTTCCCAGGGAAAACACTGAAGCTTTCTTT. This codes for CAISESVPRENTEAFF.

The V and J genes are TRBV3-1 (or the pseudogene TRBV3-2) and TRBJ2-7, with 7 nucleotides matching TRBD1. With 4 bases clipped from V and 3 bases from J, the junction kept 18 bases outside the gene matches. Germline V gives CDR1 LGHDT, CDR2 YNNKEL (reference sequence). This CDR3 is built from 18 residues. CDR3 region: CASSLGQEFSFPLYEQYF. In DNA form, the CDR3 reads TGTGCCAGCAGCCTCGGACAGGAGTTCAGTTTCCCCCTCTACGAGCAGTACTTC.

V gene TRBV5-1 combines with J gene TRBJ2-3; 8 bases map to TRBD2. Germline V gene data show CDR1 as SGHRS and CDR2 as YFSETQ. With 0 bases clipped from V and 5 bases from J, the junction kept 2 bases outside the gene matches. The CDR3 is 14 residues long. The CDR3 reads CASSLAGGRDTQYF. The DNA of the CDR3 is TGCGCCAGCAGCTTGGCGGGGGGGAGAGATACGCAGTATTTT.

V gene TRBV24-1 combines with J gene TRBJ2-6, with D unclear. Trimming shortened V by 4 bases and J by 4 bases, and 16 bases separated the two germline ends. Germline CDR1 reads KGHDR; CDR2 reads SFDVKD. The CDR3 is 17 amino acids. In DNA, the CDR3 is TGTGCCACCAGTGACCCTGGACCTGCGGCCGGGGCCAACGTCCTGACTTTC. Residues: CATSDPGPAAGANVLTF.

In its sample, this clone was seen a few times. V is TRBV2 and J is TRBJ1-4; D not resolved. Germline loops: CDR1 SNHLY, CDR2 FYNNEI. Between the trimmed V and J ends, which lost 3 bases and 8 bases, there was a span of 13 bases. The CDR3 totals 14 residues. CDR3 loop: CASSDTGWEEKLFF. DNA for the CDR3: TGTGCCAGCAGTGATACGGGGTGGGAAGAAAAACTGTTTTTT.

This chain joins TRBV2 and TRBJ2-1; D call uncertain. V gave up 6 bases and J gave up 7 bases, with 7 bases separating them. The CDR3 length is 11 residues. In germline, CDR1 is SNHLY, CDR2 FYNNEI. CDR3 loop: CASRGRNEQFF. The CDR3 bases are TGTGCCAGCAGGGGTAGGAATGAGCAGTTCTTC.

This chain joins TRBV18 and TRBJ2-7, with a weak D call TRBD1 (6 bases). Trimming took 3 bases from V and 2 from J, leaving 8 bases between them. This CDR3 spans 13 amino acids. Germline lookup yields CDR1 KGHSH and CDR2 LQKENI. CDR3: CASSPQGTYEQYF. CDR3 nucleotide sequence: TGTGCCAGCTCACCTCAGGGGACCTACGAGCAGTACTTC.